This TCR beta chain was sequenced for a study of blood T cell repertoires in COVID-19. In the study overall: Italy, Spain and the United States were the sources of the convalescent and acute COVID-19 samples. The cDNA or gDNA used as material had been derived from T cells, B-cell-depleted T cells, or PBMCs.

V lost 6 bases, J lost 6 bases, and 21 bases stayed unmatched. The CDR3 spans 18 residues. Germline V gene lookup returns CDR1 MDHEN and CDR2 SYDVKM. As handled by the study authors: Amplifying reference gene primers gave estimates of nucleated cell counts. Here immunoSEQ multiplex PCR was the method, and the copy in TCRdb shows in-frame clones only, minus some. The V and J calls and clone size were taken over from that table, and D and trimming were inferred from the DNA. The sample lists approximately 170,000 clones, 86% occurring once. The sequenced material came from peripheral blood. The V gene is TRBV28, the J gene TRBJ2-3, with 7 bases aligning to TRBD2. The origin of this receptor is a woman between 65 and 79 years old with acute or convalescent COVID-19. CDR3 sequence reads: CASSRSVVRGRAVDTQYF. The CDR3 bases are TGTGCCAGCAGCCGGTCGGTAGTTCGAGGGAGGGCCGTGGATACGCAGTATTTT.